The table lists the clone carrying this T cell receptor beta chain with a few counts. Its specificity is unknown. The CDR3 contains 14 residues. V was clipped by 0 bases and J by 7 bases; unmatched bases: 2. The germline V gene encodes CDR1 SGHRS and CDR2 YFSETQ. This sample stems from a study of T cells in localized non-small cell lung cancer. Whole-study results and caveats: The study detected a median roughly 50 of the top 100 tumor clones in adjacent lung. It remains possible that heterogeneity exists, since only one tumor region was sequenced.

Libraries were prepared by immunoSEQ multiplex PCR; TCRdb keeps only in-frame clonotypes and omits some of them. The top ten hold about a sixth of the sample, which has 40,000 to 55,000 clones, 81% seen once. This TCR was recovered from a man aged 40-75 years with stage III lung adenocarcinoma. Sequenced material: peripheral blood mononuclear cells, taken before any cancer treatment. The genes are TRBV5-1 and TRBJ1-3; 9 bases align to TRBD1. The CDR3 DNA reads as TGCGCCAGCAGCTTGGAAGGACAGGGGAACACCATATATTTT. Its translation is CASSLEGQGNTIYF.